There are a few counts of the clone carrying this T cell receptor (beta chain). The target antigen is unknown. The sample belongs to a study of radiotherapy plus CTLA-4 blockade in lung cancer. Across the study: Objective responses were observed in 15% to 20% of patients, and disease control was achieved by 30% to 35%. The study's findings and limits: Interferon-beta and early blood T cell clone dynamics reportedly predicted response best. Tumor-origin TCR clones grew in blood after radiotherapy plus ipilimumab.

Sequencing used immunoSEQ multiplex PCR; TCRdb keeps in-frame clones, though not all of them. The sample carries about 48,000 clones, 86% recorded once. In chemo-refractory metastatic non-small-cell lung cancer, patients got ipilimumab CTLA-4 blockade together with focal radiation. Germline V gene lookup returns CDR1 MNHEY and CDR2 SVGAGI. This CDR3 is built from 15 residues. V lost 6 bases, J lost 7 bases, and 11 bases stayed unmatched. The TCR was taken from a human donor with non-small cell lung cancer that progressed on radiotherapy plus ipilimumab. Some clones in this sample may be carry-over from other donors' samples. The gene calls are TRBV6-5 and TRBJ2-1; 8 nucleotides agree with TRBD2. The sequences come from peripheral blood, collected from a patient treated with radiotherapy plus ipilimumab. CDR3 DNA: TGTGCCAGCAGCGCTAGGACTAGCAGTCGGAATGAGCAGTTCTTC. Residues: CASSARTSSRNEQFF.